The sequence of this TCR beta chain was determined in a study of radiotherapy plus CTLA-4 blockade in lung cancer. Findings and caveats of the study: Early clone dynamics of blood T cells, plus interferon-beta, reportedly predicted response best.

Here immunoSEQ multiplex PCR was the method, and the copy in TCRdb shows in-frame clones only, minus some. The profile shows 35,000 to 50,000 clones, 73% of them singletons. Chemo-refractory metastatic non-small-cell lung cancer patients underwent focal radiation alongside CTLA-4 blockade with ipilimumab. As regards this clone: No antigen is known for it.

With 5 bases removed from V and 3 bases from J, the gap between germline ends came to 10 bases. CDR3 size: 14 residues. Germline V gene data show CDR1 as SEHNR and CDR2 as FQNEAQ (reference sequence). The rearrangement uses TRBV7-9 and TRBJ2-2, with D possibly being TRBD2 (6 bases). The clonotype comes from a human donor with non-small cell lung cancer who had a complete response to radiotherapy plus ipilimumab. Sequencing used peripheral blood, obtained from a patient treated with radiotherapy plus ipilimumab. The CDR3 sequence: CASSAGKDTGELFF. CDR3 sequence (DNA): TGTGCCAGCAGCGCGGGGAAGGACACCGGGGAGCTGTTTTTT.